The 25 T cell receptor beta chains given below trace back to one sample, sequenced in a study of shared clonotypes between healthy human individuals (TCRdb year 2020). CD8 naive samples were obtained by positive selection for CCR7 among CD45RO-negative cells, yielding a CD45RA+CCR7+ population from which TemRA cells were excluded. Receptor libraries were prepared by the immunoSEQ multiplex PCR assay. TCRdb provides this immuneACCESS table in a form limited to in-frame rearrangements. Some clones are lacking; in checked studies, under half of them reflect an unresolved V gene, and why the rest are absent is not known. Counted in this sample were 800,000 to 950,000 clones; approximately 96% of them appeared once. The ten biggest clones cover less than 0.3% of the sample. The sequenced sample consisted of naive CD8+ T cells sorted from blood. The cell subset or site label for this specimen denotes: CD45RA+CCR7+. These receptor sequences come from a man in his thirties or forties in good health.

The CDR3 DNA reads as TGTGCCAGCAGCCCCAGAGGTCAAAATGAAAAACTGTTTTTT. The encoded protein is CASSPRGQNEKLFF. The V gene is TRBV7-9, the J gene TRBJ1-4, with D unresolved. The germline V gene has CDR1 SEHNR and CDR2 FQNEAQ (reference sequence). The V gene lost 5 bases and the J gene lost 5 bases, with 12 bases spanning the gap. This CDR3 comprises 14 residues.

The chain couples TRBV10-3 to TRBJ2-1; either TRBD1 or TRBD2 may fit D (6 bases each). V lost 6 bases and J lost 4, with 13 bases in between. Germline V CDR1 and CDR2: ENHRY, SYGVKD. The CDR3 is made up of 14 amino acids. In DNA form, the CDR3 reads TGTGCCATCAGGCCCGGGGGCGCGTACAATGAGCAGTTCTTC. Its protein is CAIRPGGAYNEQFF.

J is TRBJ2-7 and V is TRBV28, with TRBD2 identical over 14 bases. Trimming at V came to 5 bases and at J to 2 bases, leaving 14 bases not matched to a gene. Germline loops: CDR1 MDHEN, CDR2 SYDVKM. The length of the CDR3 is 19 residues. In DNA, the CDR3 is TGTGCCAGCAGTACAGGACTAGCGGGAGGAGGAGGCCAAACCTACGAGCAGTACTTC. It yields the protein CASSTGLAGGGGQTYEQYF.

The chain combines TRBV29-1 with TRBJ2-7; D is undetermined. The V end was cut by 3 bases, the J end by 3 bases, with 15 bases between. Germline lookup yields CDR1 SQVTM and CDR2 ANQGSEA. The CDR3 is 14 amino acids. The DNA of the CDR3 is TGCAGCGTTGAGTTGGCCGACACCGGCTACGAGCAGTACTTC. Its translation is CSVELADTGYEQYF.

The V gene is TRBV27, the J gene TRBJ2-5, with 8 bases aligning to TRBD1. The CDR3 runs to 15 residues. With V trimmed by 2 bases and J by 5 bases, 7 bases remained unmatched. Germline-derived CDR1 and CDR2 are MNHEY and SMNVEV (reference sequence). The DNA of the CDR3 is TGTGCCAGCAGTTTACTACAGGGGGTGGGGGAGACCCAGTACTTC. Its protein is CASSLLQGVGETQYF.

This clone showed up just once. V usage is TRBV11-2 and J usage is TRBJ2-5, with a tentative D call TRBD1 (5 bases). CDR1 and CDR2 from the germline V gene are SGHAT and FQNNGV. The CDR3 covers 14 residues. V lost 5 bases and J 2 bases, leaving 12 bases between the germline ends. DNA of the CDR3: TGTGCCAGCAGCCAATCAGGGTGGCAAGAGACCCAGTACTTC. Translating gives CASSQSGWQETQYF.

The chain is built from TRBV9 and TRBJ1-5; TRBD1 matches 7 bases. Germline CDR1 and CDR2: SGDLS and YYNGEE. This CDR3 is 15 amino acids long. Trimming removed 0 bases from V and 8 bases from J; junction bases left unmatched: 8. In DNA form, the CDR3 reads TGTGCCAGCAGCGTAGGGTGGGACAGTCGGGAGCCCCAGCATTTT. Its translation is CASSVGWDSREPQHF.

The chain has TRBV18 and TRBJ2-2, with TRBD1 identical over 10 bases. J gave up 3 bases and V 3 bases, and 4 bases lay outside the gene matches. The CDR3 loop spans 16 amino acids. Germline-derived CDR1 and CDR2 are KGHSH and LQKENI. The DNA of the CDR3 is TGTGCCAGCTCACCGGGACAGGGGATGGACACCGGGGAGCTGTTTTTT. It yields the protein CASSPGQGMDTGELFF.

The chain joins TRBV5-1 to TRBJ2-1; D gene ambiguous. CDR1 SGHRS and CDR2 YFSETQ come from the germline V gene. This CDR3 spans 11 amino acids. V lost 2 bases and J lost 9, with 6 bases in between. The CDR3, as DNA: TGCGCCAGCAGCTTAGCAGCTGAGCAGTTCTTC. Translating it yields CASSLAAEQFF.

This clone was seen once. The chain couples TRBV7-3 to TRBJ1-1; TRBD1 might be the D (5 bases). The length of the CDR3 is 13 residues. The germline V gene encodes CDR1 SGHTA and CDR2 FQGTGA. The V end was cut by 5 bases, the J end by 7 bases, with 14 bases between. CDR3: CASSPGQSGEAFF. CDR3 bases: TGTGCCAGCAGCCCCGGACAATCTGGTGAAGCTTTCTTT. The variable domain in full, with the rest retrieved from reference TRBV7-3 and TRBJ1-1, is GAGVSQTPSNKVTEKGKYVELRCDPISGHTALYWYRQSLGQGPEFLIYFQGTGAADDSGLPNDRFFAVRPEGSVSTLKIQRTERGDSAVYLCASSPGQSGEAFFGQGTRLTVV.

The gene calls are TRBV4-1 and TRBJ2-7; no definite D call. The CDR3 has 15 residues. V lost 7 bases and J lost 0, with 16 bases in between. Germline lookup yields CDR1 MGHRA and CDR2 YSYEKL. DNA for the CDR3: TGCGCCAGCACCCCGAGTTACCAAAGCTCCTACGAGCAGTACTTC. This translates into CASTPSYQSSYEQYF.

The chain recombines TRBV6-1 with TRBJ2-7; tentative D call: TRBD1 (6 bases). CDR1 and CDR2 (germline): MNHNS, SASEGT. The CDR3 extends over 13 amino acids. Trimming pared 2 bases from V and 6 bases from J, leaving 11 bases between. CDR3 region: CASSELGQSEQYF. DNA for the CDR3: TGTGCCAGCAGTGAACTGGGACAAAGCGAGCAGTACTTC.

The V and J genes are TRBV29-1 and TRBJ2-1; weak D call: TRBD1 (6 bases). CDR3 length equals 14 residues. In germline, CDR1 is SQVTM, CDR2 ANQGSEA. Trimming shortened V by 8 bases and J by 0 bases, and 14 bases separated the two germline ends. In DNA form, the CDR3 reads TGCAGCTGCCAGGACAGCCACTCCTACAATGAGCAGTTCTTC. Encoded protein: CSCQDSHSYNEQFF.

This clone was found once. J is TRBJ1-1 and V is TRBV9; D possibly corresponds to TRBD1 (5 bases). The CDR3 is made up of 12 amino acids. The germline CDR1 and CDR2 sequences are SGDLS and YYNGEE. Trimming took 4 bases from V and 5 from J, leaving 9 bases between them. The CDR3 reads CASSLGETEAFF. In DNA form, the CDR3 reads TGTGCCAGCAGCTTAGGGGAAACTGAAGCTTTCTTT. The full variable domain, its missing parts supplied by reference TRBV9 and TRBJ1-1, is DSGVTQTPKHLITATGQRVTLRCSPRSGDLSVYWYQQSLDQGLQFLIQYYNGEERAKGNILERFSAQQFPDLHSELNLSSLELGDSALYFCASSLGETEAFFGQGTRLTVV.

The genes are TRBV16 and TRBJ1-1; D not certain. The CDR3 runs to 14 residues. CDR1 is KGHSY, CDR2 FQNENV, per germline. The V end lost 2 bases, the J end lost 0 bases, and 7 bases lay between the germline ends. CDR3 in amino acids: CASSQLGLNTEAFF. DNA for the CDR3: TGTGCCAGCAGCCAACTCGGGTTGAACACTGAAGCTTTCTTT. The variable domain in full, with the rest retrieved from reference TRBV16 and TRBJ1-1, is GEEVAQTPKHLVRGEGQKAKLYCAPIKGHSYVFWYQQVLKNEFKFLISFQNENVFDETGMPKERFSAKCLPNSPCSLEIQATKLEDSAVYFCASSQLGLNTEAFFGQGTRLTVV.

The V call is TRBV5-5, the J call TRBJ2-7, with D possibly being TRBD1 (5 bases). CDR1 and CDR2 from the germline V gene are SGHKS and YYEKEE (reference sequence). This CDR3 is built from 15 residues. Trimming stripped 2 bases from V and 0 bases from J, with 12 bases between. The CDR3 DNA sequence: TGTGCCAGCAGCTTTTTCCAGGGCCCCTCCTACGAGCAGTACTTC. Its protein product is CASSFFQGPSYEQYF.

J is TRBJ2-6 and V is TRBV18; 10 bases align to TRBD1. Germline CDR1 KGHSH, CDR2 LQKENI. The CDR3 covers 17 residues. The J segment lost 4 bases and the V segment lost 1 base, leaving 4 bases of the junction unmatched. The CDR3 sequence is CASSPRDRGGGANVLTF. Written as DNA, the CDR3 is TGTGCCAGCTCACCACGGGACAGGGGCGGAGGGGCCAACGTCCTGACTTTC.

This CDR3 reads CASSIGTGTSTDTQYF. In DNA, the CDR3 is TGTGCCAGCAGCATAGGGACAGGGACTAGCACAGATACGCAGTATTTT. V and J are TRBV9 and TRBJ2-3, with 9 bases aligning to TRBD1. Germline-derived CDR1 and CDR2 are SGDLS and YYNGEE. This CDR3 is built from 16 residues. With V trimmed by 4 bases and J by 0 bases, 6 bases remained unmatched.

This clone was picked up one time. This chain uses TRBV19 with TRBJ2-5, with D tentatively TRBD2 (6 bases). V dropped 0 bases and J dropped 9 bases, with 14 bases sitting between them. CDR1 and CDR2 from the germline V gene are LNHDA and SQIVND (reference sequence). This CDR3 spans 14 amino acids. The CDR3 nucleotides read TGTGCCAGTAGTATAGACTGGCCGCCGGGGGCCCAGTACTTC. This encodes CASSIDWPPGAQYF.

The J gene is TRBJ2-7, the V gene TRBV6-6; 9 bases map to TRBD1. Germline CDR1 is MNHNY and CDR2 is SVGAGI (reference sequence). Trimming cost V 0 bases and J 1 base; bases outside gene matches: 1. This CDR3 spans 15 amino acids. The chain's CDR3 is CASSYSGTGSYEQYF. Here the CDR3 DNA reads TGTGCCAGCAGTTACTCGGGGACAGGGTCCTACGAGCAGTACTTC.

In its sample, this clone was seen once. This sequence joins TRBV11-3 and TRBJ2-7; TRBD1 matches at 8 bases. Germline CDR1 reads SGHNT; CDR2 reads YENEEA. This CDR3 has 15 amino acids. V lost 5 bases to trimming and J lost 2 bases; unmatched junction nucleotides: 8. The CDR3 loop is CASSVGDRLAYEQYF. CDR3 nucleotide sequence: TGTGCCAGCAGCGTCGGGGACAGGCTAGCCTACGAGCAGTACTTC. Variable domain in full (rest from reference TRBV11-3 and TRBJ2-7): EAGVVQSPRYKIIEKKQPVAFWCNPISGHNTLYWYLQNLGQGPELLIRYENEEAVDDSQLPKDRFSAERLKGVDSTLKIQPAELGDSAVYLCASSVGDRLAYEQYFGPGTRLTVT.

This chain joins TRBV2 and TRBJ2-1, with 12 bases matching TRBD2. With V trimmed by 5 bases and J by 9 bases, 8 bases remained unmatched. There are 15 residues in the CDR3. CDR1 and CDR2 from the germline V gene are SNHLY and FYNNEI. The CDR3, as DNA: TGTGCCAGCAGTCCGACTAGCGGGAGTCTTCTTGAGCAGTTCTTC. This gives the protein CASSPTSGSLLEQFF.

The genes are TRBV11-2 and TRBJ2-3; D is uncertain. Germline V lookup: CDR1 SGHAT, CDR2 FQNNGV. This CDR3 comprises 16 residues. V was pared by 1 base and J by 2 bases, with 13 bases between. The chain's CDR3 is CASSLAVPASTDTQYF. In DNA, the CDR3 is TGTGCCAGCAGCTTAGCAGTTCCAGCATCCACAGATACGCAGTATTTT. The full variable domain, its missing parts supplied by reference TRBV11-2 and TRBJ2-3, is EAGVAQSPRYKIIEKRQSVAFWCNPISGHATLYWYQQILGQGPKLLIQFQNNGVVDDSQLPKDRFSAERLKGVDSTLKIQPAKLEDSAVYLCASSLAVPASTDTQYFGPGTRLTVL.

The V and J genes are TRBV19 and TRBJ1-2; 7 bases fit TRBD1. Germline V gives CDR1 LNHDA, CDR2 SQIVND (reference sequence). The length of the CDR3 is 15 residues. Trimming at V came to 6 bases and at J to 6 bases, leaving 13 bases not matched to a gene. The CDR3 region has the DNA TGTGCCAGTAGACCCTCGGGAGGAGGGGGCGATGGCTACACCTTC. Amino acid sequence: CASRPSGGGGDGYTF.

The gene calls are TRBV7-2 and TRBJ2-3; unclear D gene. With 1 base removed from V and 2 bases from J, the gap between germline ends came to 10 bases. This CDR3 is built from 15 residues. Germline V CDR1 and CDR2: SGHTA, FQGNSA. The CDR3 is CASSLDFRLTDTQYF. In DNA form, the CDR3 reads TGTGCCAGCAGCTTAGACTTCAGACTCACAGATACGCAGTATTTT.